This T cell receptor (beta chain) was identified during a study of neurological immune-mediated disorders. General study findings and limits: The most TCR clonal expansion was seen in HTLV-1-associated myelopathy, whereas the least was seen in multiple sclerosis, below the level in healthy controls.

The V gene lost 5 bases and the J gene lost 10 bases, with 18 bases spanning the gap. There are 14 residues in the CDR3. Concerning this clonotype: Its cognate antigen is unknown.

Time point described: longitudinal time-point 1 (baseline). Each TCR transcript was tagged with a 10-nucleotide random UMI during 5'RACE. Each CDR3 protein is one row after TCRdb ran MiXCR on the 5' RACE reads. In the table there are some 49,000 distinct CDR3 sequences, roughly 10% of which are singletons. The V gene is TRBV12-3 or TRBV12-4, the J gene TRBJ2-1, with D unclear. The receptor's source is a woman aged 40 to 50 in good health. The sample comprised PBMCs. CDR3 region: CASSALGGPKEQFF. The CDR3 DNA follows: TGTGCCAGCAGTGCCCTCGGTGGCCCCAAGGAGCAGTTCTTC.